Included here is one TCR beta chain sequence, with context. This clonotype has a handful of counts. There is no known antigen for this receptor. Per-nucleotide qualities are absent, and no much larger clonotype sits a single base away. The library was prepared using RT-PCR. Instrument on record: Illumina HiSeq 2500. Starting from the raw public reads, TCRdb applied fastp trimming at Q25, assembled clones with MiXCR and retained in-frame beta chains. Every distinct CDR3 protein forms one entry, paired with its most common genes and DNA. A total of some 850,000 distinct CDR3 sequences appear in this sample, roughly 18% of them only once. The top ten clonotypes cover about 11% of the sample. Including the terminal cysteine and phenylalanine, the CDR3 comprises 16 residues. The DNA shown is the 48-base CDR3, in frame from base 1. V has 0 bases trimmed and J has 5 bases trimmed; junction bases matching no gene number 3. CDR1 and CDR2, per the germline V gene, are MNHEY and SVGEGT.

The data were obtained in a study of response to subunit inactivated influenza vaccine (dated by TCRdb to the late 2010s). Broadly, across the study: The study used deep quantitative T cell receptor repertoire profiling to track responses to a trivalent subunit inactivated influenza vaccine. General findings and caveats noted by the study authors: It was suggested by the authors that each seasonal influenza vaccination may recruit only a limited number of new T cells.

Material: PBMCs from blood, obtained more than 4 days after vaccination. This clonotype was sampled from a man aged 50-59 years who received an inactivated influenza vaccine. Donor details come from another sample of the same person, matched by shared clones. In this chain, TRBV6-2 or TRBV6-3 is recombined with TRBJ2-1, with TRBD2 identical over 11 junction bases. Here is the DNA: TGTGCCAGCAGTTACTCGAAACTAGCGGGGGACAATGAGCAGTTCTTC. It translates to CASSYSKLAGDNEQFF.